The 21 T cell receptor beta chains below come from one sample, sequenced in a study of cytomegalovirus exposure and HLA in healthy donors. Amplification used 60 Vbeta primers and 13 Jbeta primers. Sequencing was performed with immunoSEQ multiplex PCR; in TCRdb, only in-frame clones are kept and a portion is missing. The profile shows about 190,000 clones, 75% to 90% of them singletons. Specimen: PBMCs. The receptors shown here come from a man between 35 and 55 years old in good health and CMV-seropositive.

V and J are TRBV19 and TRBJ2-3, with 9 bases aligning to TRBD1. From germline, CDR1 is LNHDA and CDR2 SQIVND (reference sequence). Unmatched junction bases numbered 7, after V lost 3 bases and J lost 3 bases. This CDR3 is 16 amino acids long. CDR3 protein: CASSMAGQGETDTQYF. In nucleotides, the CDR3 is TGTGCCAGTAGTATGGCGGGACAGGGAGAGACAGATACGCAGTATTTT. The whole variable domain, filled in from reference TRBV19 and TRBJ2-3, reads DGGITQSPKYLFRKEGQNVTLSCEQNLNHDAMYWYRQDPGQGLRLIYYSQIVNDFQKGDIAEGYSVSREKKESFPLTVTSAQKNPTAFYLCASSMAGQGETDTQYFGPGTRLTVL.

The CDR3 nucleotides read TGTGCCAGCAGTTCCCCAACTAGCGGGGCGGCAGATACGCAGTATTTT. Protein product: CASSSPTSGAADTQYF. The chain has TRBV7-9 and TRBJ2-3; 10 bases map to TRBD2. The junction had 10 bases not matched to a gene; V was cut back by 6 bases and J by 4 bases. The CDR3 length is 16 residues. Germline V lookup: CDR1 SEHNR, CDR2 FQNEAQ (reference sequence). Full variable domain (remainder filled in from reference TRBV7-9 and TRBJ2-3): DTGVSQNPRHKITKRGQNVTFRCDPISEHNRLYWYRQTLGQGPEFLTYFQNEAQLEKSRLLSDRFSAERPKGSFSTLEIQRTEQGDSAMYLCASSSPTSGAADTQYFGPGTRLTVL.

This sequence joins TRBV5-4 and TRBJ2-3, with 9 bases matching TRBD1. V was clipped by 4 bases and J by 1 base; unmatched bases: 1. CDR1 and CDR2 from the germline V gene are SGHNT and YYREEE (reference sequence). CDR3 size: 14 residues. As DNA, the CDR3 is TGTGCCAGCAGCCGGGACAGGGGCACAGATACGCAGTATTTT. As protein: CASSRDRGTDTQYF.

The chain uses TRBV13 and TRBJ2-1; weak D call: TRBD1 (5 bases). Trimming left V 5 bases short and J 0 bases short, with 17 bases between. In germline, CDR1 is PRHDT, CDR2 FYEKMQ (reference sequence). The CDR3 length is 17 residues. This CDR3 reads CASSPDSGPRSYNEQFF. The CDR3, as DNA: TGTGCCAGCAGCCCCGACTCAGGGCCCCGCTCCTACAATGAGCAGTTCTTC.

This clone has only one observation. This rearrangement joins TRBV2 to TRBJ2-7; 9 bases match TRBD1. V shed 4 bases and J 1 base; nucleotides not matched to a gene: 2. The CDR3 loop spans 14 amino acids. Germline lookup yields CDR1 SNHLY and CDR2 FYNNEI. The CDR3 sequence: CASSVGTGSYEQYF. Here the CDR3 DNA reads TGTGCCAGCAGTGTGGGGACAGGGTCCTACGAGCAGTACTTC. Full variable domain (outside the CDR3, taken from reference TRBV2 and TRBJ2-7): EPEVTQTPSHQVTQMGQEVILRCVPISNHLYFYWYRQILGQKVEFLVSFYNNEISEKSEIFDDQFSVERPDGSNFTLKIRSTKLEDSAMYFCASSVGTGSYEQYFGPGTRLTVT.

This clone was seen a handful of times. The chain carries TRBV29-1 and TRBJ1-4, with D possibly matching TRBD1 (5 bases). This CDR3 spans 14 amino acids. Germline CDR1 is SQVTM and CDR2 is ANQGSEA. The V gene lost 7 bases and the J gene lost 0 bases, with 12 bases spanning the gap. The CDR3, as DNA: TGCAGCGGGCTCGGGGGGGCAACTAATGAAAAACTGTTTTTT. Protein product: CSGLGGATNEKLFF.

This clone came up once. V and J are TRBV30 and TRBJ1-2; perhaps TRBD1 as D (6 bases). V lost 0 bases and J lost 1, with 15 bases in between. CDR1 is GTSNPN and CDR2 is SVGIG in the germline V gene (reference sequence). The CDR3 consists of 16 residues. CDR3 coding DNA: TGTGCCTGGAGTGTAACCAGGGGAGTCCTTAACTATGGCTACACCTTC. This translates into CAWSVTRGVLNYGYTF.

The rearrangement joins TRBV5-1 to TRBJ2-3; D perhaps matches TRBD1 (5 bases). CDR1 and CDR2 from the germline V gene are SGHRS and YFSETQ. The CDR3 contains 15 residues. V was trimmed by 4 bases and J by 2 bases, leaving 14 bases between them. The CDR3 DNA reads as TGCGCCAGCAGCCCAGGGTACGGAGACACAGATACGCAGTATTTT. Amino acid sequence: CASSPGYGDTDTQYF.

Note on this clone: This specimen includes other DNA sequences encoding the same CDR3. V and J are TRBV4-2 and TRBJ2-7; no reliable D call. The germline V and J ends were trimmed by 0 bases and 7 bases, with 13 bases remaining between them. This CDR3 contains 14 residues. Germline assignment: CDR1 LGHNA and CDR2 YNFKEQ. The CDR3 region has the DNA TGTGCCAGCAGCCAAGATCAAAGCCTTCGGGAGCAGTACTTC. Translation: CASSQDQSLREQYF.

The rearrangement links TRBV29-1 to TRBJ2-5, with TRBD2 matching over 8 bases. The CDR3 totals 15 residues. The J segment lost 5 bases and the V segment lost 4 bases, leaving 12 bases of the junction unmatched. Germline CDR1 SQVTM, CDR2 ANQGSEA. The CDR3 DNA follows: TGCAGCGTTGTGGAGCGGGGGTTCCGAGGGGAGACCCAGTACTTC. Residues: CSVVERGFRGETQYF. The whole variable domain, remainder taken from reference TRBV29-1 and TRBJ2-5, is SAVISQKPSRDICQRGTSLTIQCQVDSQVTMMFWYRQQPGQSLTLIATANQGSEATYESGFVIDKFPISRPNLTFSTLTVSNMSPEDSSIYLCSVVERGFRGETQYFGPGTRLLVL.

V and J are TRBV11-2 and TRBJ2-5; 8 bases are shared with TRBD2. The CDR3 sequence is 12 residues long. Losses at the gene ends were 9 bases for V and 2 bases for J; bases not matched to a gene: 2. Germline loops: CDR1 SGHAT, CDR2 FQNNGV. CDR3 sequence (DNA): TGTGCCAGTCGGGGGGGGCAAGAGACCCAGTACTTC. Translating it yields CASRGGQETQYF.

This rearrangement joins TRBV28 to TRBJ2-7, with TRBD2 matching 11 bases. Trimming took 3 bases from V and 3 from J; bases not matched to a gene: 13. Looked up from germline, CDR1 is MDHEN and CDR2 is SYDVKM. The CDR3 runs 18 residues. The CDR3 region is CASSFMYGSGGGSYEQYF. The CDR3 DNA reads as TGTGCCAGCAGTTTTATGTATGGTAGCGGGGGGGGAAGCTACGAGCAGTACTTC.

V is TRBV28 and J is TRBJ1-1; D gene ambiguous. Per germline, CDR1 MDHEN and CDR2 SYDVKM. The V end lost 6 bases, the J end lost 4 bases, and 15 bases lay between the germline ends. CDR3 length: 14 residues. The CDR3 coding sequence is TGTGCCAGCAGCCCCCAGAATTGGGCCACTGAAGCTTTCTTT. This translates into CASSPQNWATEAFF.

The rearrangement links TRBV5-4 to TRBJ1-2; D unresolved. The CDR3 runs to 12 residues. V shed 10 bases and J shed 4 bases, with 14 bases lying between them. CDR1 is SGHNT and CDR2 is YYREEE in the germline V gene (reference sequence). Here the CDR3 reads CAGGGDSYGYTF. The CDR3 DNA reads as TGTGCCGGCGGCGGCGATAGCTATGGCTACACCTTC.

This chain joins TRBV11-2 and TRBJ2-7; 9 bases are shared with TRBD1. The CDR3 is 14 amino acids. The J segment lost 4 bases and the V segment lost 6 bases, leaving 7 bases of the junction unmatched. The V gene's germline CDR1 is SGHAT and CDR2 FQNNGV. CDR3 bases: TGTGCCAGCAGGGTTACAGGGGGCGCGTACGAGCAGTACTTC. It specifies CASRVTGGAYEQYF.

In the case of this clone: Germline is not matched at one junction end, which may reflect a read error. The rearrangement links TRBV7-9 to TRBJ2-7; maybe TRBD2 (5 bases). The germline V gene encodes CDR1 SEHNR and CDR2 FQNEAQ (reference sequence). The CDR3 has 12 residues. The CDR3 region is CSSSLGVTAGVF. In DNA, the CDR3 is TGTTCCAGCAGCTTAGGTGTAACGGCGGGCGTCTTC.

The genes are TRBV6-5 and TRBJ2-3, with 11 nucleotides matching TRBD2. Germline CDR1 MNHEY, CDR2 SVGAGI. This CDR3 spans 15 amino acids. V dropped 5 bases and J dropped 3; count of bases not matched to a gene: 4. The CDR3 sequence: CASSALAGGTDTQYF. In nucleotides, the CDR3 is TGTGCCAGCAGTGCCCTAGCGGGGGGAACAGATACGCAGTATTTT.

The chain recombines TRBV5-6 with TRBJ1-2; D may be TRBD1 (6 bases). Germline V gives CDR1 SGHDT, CDR2 YYEEEE. The CDR3 sequence is 13 residues long. The V end was cut by 4 bases, the J end by 3 bases, with 10 bases between. In DNA form, the CDR3 reads TGTGCCAGCAGCCTGCCAGGGGACTATGGCTACACCTTC. Its protein product is CASSLPGDYGYTF.

The gene calls are TRBV28 and TRBJ1-2, with 7 bases identical to TRBD1. With V trimmed by 7 bases and J by 2 bases, 4 bases remained unmatched. The germline V gene has CDR1 MDHEN and CDR2 SYDVKM. The CDR3 has 13 residues. DNA of the CDR3: TGTGCCAGCATCACAGGGGCCAACTATGGCTACACCTTC. Its protein product is CASITGANYGYTF.

The rearrangement links TRBV9 to TRBJ2-7; TRBD1 might be the D (6 bases). CDR1 and CDR2 (germline): SGDLS, YYNGEE. The CDR3 runs to 14 residues. The V end lost 2 bases, the J end lost 5 bases, and 14 bases lay between the germline ends. DNA for the CDR3: TGTGCCAGCAGCGTGAGTCTAGGGGGAAACGAGCAGTACTTC. Translation: CASSVSLGGNEQYF.

This clone was seen a few times. The chain uses TRBV10-3 and TRBJ2-1; 7 nucleotides agree with TRBD2. The CDR3 extends over 14 amino acids. Unmatched junction bases numbered 11, after V lost 10 bases and J lost 5 bases. Per germline, CDR1 ENHRY and CDR2 SYGVKD. CDR3 in amino acids: CATALGGINNEQFF. The CDR3 nucleotides read TGTGCCACAGCATTGGGGGGGATTAACAATGAGCAGTTCTTC.